This TCR beta chain stems from a study of Ad26.COV2.S vaccination and SARS-CoV-2 variants (dated by TCRdb to about 2021). General notes on the study: Vaccine-arm donors were drawn from COV1001, a multicentre, randomized, double-blind, placebo-controlled phase I-IIa trial of Ad26.COV2.S in healthy adults. Sequencing of the TCRbeta repertoire served to evaluate the specificity and breadth of SARS-CoV-2-reactive T cell receptors following Ad26.COV2.S vaccination. Throughout the experiments and outcome assessment, investigators stayed blinded to trial group allocation. Dosing of Ad26.COV2.S was intramuscular, at either 5x10^10 or 1x10^11 viral particles, delivered as one shot or as two shots spaced 56 days apart. Trial participants were randomized into five groups of five, in which low-dose or high-dose Ad26.COV2.S was given once or twice, or placebo was given on both occasions. The TCR-sequenced set comprised around 30 samples: about 19 Ad26.COV2.S vaccine recipients, 5 placebo recipients and 8 SARS-CoV-2 convalescent individuals. What the study reported, not specific to this receptor: Comparable non-spike TCR breadth was observed between vaccine and placebo recipients, consistent with only spike being contained in the vaccine. Spike-specific TCR breadth was higher in Ad26.COV2.S recipients than in placebo recipients (P = 0.0014). The authors noted that the TCR breadth and depth analyses may have underestimated total T cell responses. Comparing responses between vaccine doses or regimens was not something the study was powered to do. Substantial breadth of spike-specific CD8+ and CD4+ T cell responses was reported after vaccination.

The immunoSEQ Assay was the method used to sequence TCRbeta CDR3 regions. After extraction, genomic DNA underwent amplification by bias-controlled multiplex PCR, followed by high-throughput sequencing. Turning to the authors' computational methods: To quantify the absolute abundance of each unique TCRbeta CDR3 region, sequences were collapsed and filtered. Usable DNA was measured by amplifying reference genes present in all nucleated cells, and TCRbeta template counts were normalized to that usable DNA to estimate T cell fraction. Repertoire TCRs were annotated as SARS-CoV-2-specific by exact matching of V gene, CDR3 amino acid sequence and J gene to a known reactive TCR set. The reference SARS-CoV-2 TCR set was derived from MIRA and filtered for enrichment in COVID-19-positive ImmuneCODE repertoires, a step that removed public or cross-reactive TCRs. Using the MIRA antigens, annotated TCRs were further analysed by specific ORF or by position within an ORF. Breadth was defined as the number of annotated unique rearrangements divided by the total number of unique productive rearrangements, and depth was defined as the summed frequency of the annotated unique rearrangements. Two-sided Wilcoxon rank-sum tests were applied when comparing TCR breadth between groups. Imported from immuneACCESS, the table was reduced by TCRdb to in-frame sequences with V and J called. These copies leave out some clones; in studies compared against another copy, an unresolved V gene accounts for under half, and the cause of the remainder is not known. The DNA was the basis for D and trimming; V, J and clone size are from that table. The sample data list some 340,000 clones, and about 82% of these were observed just once. The ten largest clonotypes hold 2.1% of the sample.

This specimen's treatment or condition label, per the study, means: roughly 19 received Ad26.COV2.S at low or high dose, single or two shots; 5 received placebo; per-sample allocation not given. For vaccine and placebo recipients, repertoires were sequenced using samples collected on day 63 after the first injection. Between 29 July and 7 August 2020, Cohort 1b enrolled about 27 adults aged 18-55 years at one site in Boston, USA. As a vaccine, Ad26.COV2.S was a replication-incompetent adenovirus type 26 vector that expressed a prefusion-stabilized SARS-CoV-2 spike protein derived from the original Wuhan strain. With regard to this clone: Its specific antigen is unknown. No quality values exist for individual bases; no much larger clone is one base distant.

CDR1 and CDR2, looked up from the germline V gene (reference sequence), are LGHDT and YNNKEL. Trimming removed 1 base from V and 2 bases from J, leaving 7 bases between the germline ends. From its cysteine to its phenylalanine, the CDR3 spans 14 amino acids. Of the read, only the CDR3 DNA is kept; its 42 bases are in frame from base 1. This material consisted of peripheral blood, taken in a trial of Ad26.COV2.S vaccine versus placebo. This chain is built from TRBV3-1 (or the pseudogene TRBV3-2) and TRBJ2-3; the D gene may be TRBD1 or TRBD2, since each aligns over 5 bases. The source is a person between 18 and 59 years old who received the Ad26.COV2.S COVID-19 vaccine or a placebo. The CDR3 region has the sequence CASSQGGATDTQYF. The DNA sequence is as follows: TGTGCCAGCAGCCAAGGAGGGGCCACAGATACGCAGTATTTT.